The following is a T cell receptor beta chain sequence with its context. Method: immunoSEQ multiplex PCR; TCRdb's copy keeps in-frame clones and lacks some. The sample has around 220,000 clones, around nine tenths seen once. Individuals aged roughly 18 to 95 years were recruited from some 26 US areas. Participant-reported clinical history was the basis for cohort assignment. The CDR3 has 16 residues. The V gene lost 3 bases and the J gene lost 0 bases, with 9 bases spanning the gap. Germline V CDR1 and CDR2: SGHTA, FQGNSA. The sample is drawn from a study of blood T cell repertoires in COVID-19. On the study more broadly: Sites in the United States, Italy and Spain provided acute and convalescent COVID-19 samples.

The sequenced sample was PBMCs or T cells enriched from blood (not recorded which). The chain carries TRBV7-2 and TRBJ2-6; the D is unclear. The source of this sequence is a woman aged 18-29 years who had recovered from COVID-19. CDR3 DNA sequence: TGTGCCAGCAGCTTTACAGCCCTCTCTGGGGCCAACGTCCTGACTTTC. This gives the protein CASSFTALSGANVLTF.